The 16 T cell receptor beta chains below come from one sample, sequenced in a study of cytomegalovirus exposure and HLA in healthy donors (dated by TCRdb to 2016 to 2017). Preparation of the library involved the immunoSEQ multiplex PCR assay. The multiplex PCR relied on a mix of 60 forward primers for TCR Vbeta segments and 13 reverse primers for TCR Jbeta segments. Here the immuneACCESS table is served through TCRdb, limited to in-frame sequences with V and J called. Missing clones are a known gap in these copies; in checked studies unresolved V genes cover under half, and the rest lacks a known reason. The sample records a few hundred thousand clones, roughly two thirds of which are singletons. 2% to 2.5% of the sample is taken by the ten largest. Sequencing was done on a sample of PBMCs. These receptor sequences come from a female donor in good health and CMV-seronegative.

This clone came up a few times. This chain links TRBV5-4 with TRBJ2-5; TRBD1 agrees at 7 bases. The V gene's germline CDR1 is SGHNT and CDR2 YYREEE (reference sequence). V lost 4 bases and J lost 2; bases outside the gene matches: 5. The CDR3 loop spans 14 amino acids. CDR3 sequence (DNA): TGTGCCAGCAGCCTCCGGGACAGTCAAGAGACCCAGTACTTC. It codes for CASSLRDSQETQYF.

This clone was seen only a few times. The chain links TRBV27 to TRBJ2-7; D may be TRBD2 (5 bases). The CDR3 sequence is 15 residues long. The ends were cut back, 3 bases at V and 1 base at J, with 13 bases in the middle. Germline assignment: CDR1 MNHEY and CDR2 SMNVEV (reference sequence). The CDR3 sequence is CASSFSGFSSYEQYF. The DNA of the CDR3 is TGTGCCAGCAGTTTTTCGGGGTTCTCGTCCTACGAGCAGTACTTC.

Only a few counts were recorded for this clone. Written as DNA, the CDR3 is TGTGCCAGCAGTCCCCGGGGGGCGCCCGGCTATGGCTACACCTTC. It yields the protein CASSPRGAPGYGYTF. V and J are TRBV28 and TRBJ1-2, with D tentatively TRBD1 (6 bases). Germline values: CDR1 MDHEN, CDR2 SYDVKM. With 5 bases removed from V and 4 bases from J, the gap between germline ends came to 17 bases. The CDR3 length is 15 residues.

The rearrangement joins TRBV27 to TRBJ2-1; 8 positions match TRBD2. After removal of 6 bases from V and 0 bases from J, the junction contained 7 bases not matched to a gene. Germline V gene data show CDR1 as MNHEY and CDR2 as SMNVEV (reference sequence). The CDR3 is 16 residues long. In DNA form, the CDR3 reads TGTGCCAGCAGGCTCGGCGCGGGGGGCTCCTACAATGAGCAGTTCTTC. Translation: CASRLGAGGSYNEQFF.

The chain is built from TRBV4-1 and TRBJ2-7, with 10 nucleotides matching TRBD2. The CDR3 is 17 amino acids. V shed 1 base and J 2 bases; nucleotides not matched to a gene: 8. CDR1 and CDR2 from the germline V gene are MGHRA and YSYEKL. Here the CDR3 DNA reads TGCGCCAGCAGCCAAGCTAGCGGGAGTACCTCCACCTACGAGCAGTACTTC. It codes for CASSQASGSTSTYEQYF.

This rearrangement joins TRBV27 to TRBJ1-5; possibly TRBD1 for D (5 bases). Germline V lookup: CDR1 MNHEY, CDR2 SMNVEV (reference sequence). V lost 4 bases to trimming and J lost 6 bases, with 13 bases between them. The CDR3 runs 14 residues. This chain's CDR3 is CASSSLEGTQPQHF. CDR3 DNA sequence: TGTGCCAGCAGTTCATTGGAGGGGACTCAGCCCCAGCATTTT.

CDR3 amino acids: CASRGASGTYNEQFF. CDR3 in DNA: TGTGCCAGCAGGGGAGCTAGCGGAACCTACAATGAGCAGTTCTTC. This rearrangement joins TRBV2 to TRBJ2-1; 7 positions agree with TRBD2. V was pared by 6 bases and J by 2 bases, with 7 bases of the junction left unmatched. The CDR3 covers 15 residues. Germline CDR1 reads SNHLY; CDR2 reads FYNNEI.

This rearrangement joins TRBV9 to TRBJ2-2, with 7 bases aligning to TRBD1. Losses at the gene ends were 5 bases for V and 4 bases for J; bases not matched to a gene: 5. Germline V lookup: CDR1 SGDLS, CDR2 YYNGEE. CDR3 length: 14 amino acids. This CDR3 reads CASRTAGGTGELFF. Written as DNA, the CDR3 is TGTGCCAGCAGAACTGCAGGGGGCACCGGGGAGCTGTTTTTT.

The V call is TRBV4-1, the J call TRBJ1-1; no firm D call. The CDR3 runs 14 residues. Germline V lookup: CDR1 MGHRA, CDR2 YSYEKL. Deletions cut 1 base from V and 1 base from J, with 7 bases between. The CDR3 spells CASSQAPGNTEAFF. The CDR3 DNA reads TGCGCCAGCAGCCAAGCCCCGGGGAACACTGAAGCTTTCTTT.

This clone was counted once. The rearrangement joins TRBV5-1 to TRBJ1-5; possibly TRBD1 for D (6 bases). The germline V gene encodes CDR1 SGHRS and CDR2 YFSETQ. The V end was cut by 1 base, the J end by 5 bases, with 10 bases between. The CDR3 is 14 residues long. The CDR3 coding sequence is TGCGCCAGCAGCTTGCTGCCAGGGGATCAGCCCCAGCATTTT. Protein product: CASSLLPGDQPQHF.

This chain links TRBV6-9 with TRBJ2-6; TRBD1 matches 9 bases. Unmatched junction bases numbered 11, after V lost 3 bases and J lost 2 bases. Germline assignment: CDR1 MNHGY and CDR2 SVAAGI. The CDR3 runs to 19 residues. CDR3 amino acids: CASSYPPGQGPTGANVLTF. The CDR3 DNA is TGTGCCAGCAGTTACCCGCCGGGACAGGGTCCGACTGGGGCCAACGTCCTGACTTTC.

The chain uses TRBV28 and TRBJ2-3, with 11 bases aligning to TRBD2. J lost 0 bases, V lost 8 bases, and 16 bases had no gene match. This CDR3 has 19 residues. The V gene's germline CDR1 is MDHEN and CDR2 SYDVKM. CDR3 loop: CASDPIASGRLTSTDTQYF. DNA for the CDR3: TGTGCCAGCGATCCAATCGCTAGCGGGAGGCTAACTAGCACAGATACGCAGTATTTT.

The chain couples TRBV27 to TRBJ2-1, with 8 bases fitting TRBD2. Trimming took 5 bases from V and 0 from J; bases not matched to a gene: 9. CDR3 length equals 17 residues. Germline loops: CDR1 MNHEY, CDR2 SMNVEV (reference sequence). CDR3 coding DNA: TGTGCCAGCAGTCAACCGACTAGCGCGAGCTCCTACAATGAGCAGTTCTTC. It codes for CASSQPTSASSYNEQFF.

J is TRBJ2-3 and V is TRBV7-6; 10 bases match TRBD2. V was pared by 4 bases and J by 2 bases, with 15 bases of the junction left unmatched. CDR1 is SGHVS and CDR2 is FNYEAQ in the germline V gene. The CDR3 spans 19 residues. CDR3 bases: TGTGCCAGCAGCTCCGGAAACTTGATAGCGGGAGGAACCACAGATACGCAGTATTTT. The encoded protein is CASSSGNLIAGGTTDTQYF.

The rearrangement joins TRBV27 to TRBJ2-6; 13 bases are shared with TRBD2. The CDR3 length is 18 residues. In germline, CDR1 is MNHEY, CDR2 SMNVEV (reference sequence). The V segment lost 5 bases and the J segment 3 bases; nucleotides outside the gene matches: 7. CDR3 DNA: TGTGCCAGCAGTCTAGGACTAGCGGGAGTTTTTGGGGCCAACGTCCTGACTTTC. It yields the protein CASSLGLAGVFGANVLTF.

The CDR3 loop is CASSSNGDQPQHF. CDR3 coding DNA: TGTGCCAGCAGCTCGAACGGGGATCAGCCCCAGCATTTT. V and J are TRBV7-2 and TRBJ1-5, with no clear D. CDR3 size: 13 residues. Trimming pared 4 bases from V and 5 bases from J, leaving 9 bases between. Germline CDR1 SGHTA, CDR2 FQGNSA.